This T cell receptor (beta chain) was identified during a study of cytomegalovirus exposure and HLA in healthy donors. The CDR3 is made up of 13 amino acids. V lost 2 bases and J lost 4, with 9 bases in between. Germline values: CDR1 GTSNPN, CDR2 SVGIG (reference sequence). Whole-study results and caveats: Among the sequence variants, a highly shared cluster was likely an artifact of sequencing. The study labeled roughly 160 TCR beta chains cytomegalovirus-associated.

As to this clone: Its antigen remains unidentified.

PCR primers comprised 60 Vbeta and 13 Jbeta primers. The method was immunoSEQ multiplex PCR; TCRdb's version includes in-frame clones alone and lacks a portion of them. The sample carries roughly 80,000 clones, 75% to 80% recorded once. The rearrangement uses TRBV30 and TRBJ1-5; D remains unclear. This clonotype originated in a man aged 40-49 years in good health and CMV-seronegative. Sample: PBMCs. CDR3 in DNA: TGTGCCTGGAGTCGGGATTCTAATCAGCCCCAGCATTTT. Translating gives CAWSRDSNQPQHF. Together with reference TRBV30 and TRBJ1-5, the CDR3 gives the full variable domain: SQTIHQWPATLVQPVGSPLSLECTVEGTSNPNLYWYRQAAGRGLQLLFYSVGIGQISSEVPQNLSASRPQDRQFILSSKKLLLSDSGFYLCAWSRDSNQPQHFGDGTRLSIL.